This T cell receptor (beta chain) originates from a study of shared clonotypes between healthy human individuals. As for the study in general: A donor's plate count was three for CD4 naive and three for CD4 memory; CD8 naive had two and CD8 memory one.

Some clones are missing from TCRdb's copy, which holds only in-frame ones; the method was immunoSEQ multiplex PCR. Among about 1 million clones listed, around four fifths were seen once. The receptor was derived from a man aged 18 to 30 in good health. Sequencing used memory CD4+ T cells sorted from blood. Indicated subset: CD45RA-negative fraction.

The CDR3, as DNA: TGTGCCAGCAGCGGAGCAGCCTGGGGACTAGCGGGGGCCAATACCGGGGAGCTGTTTTTT. This gives the protein CASSGAAWGLAGANTGELFF. This chain connects TRBV13 to TRBJ2-2; 14 positions match TRBD2. Germline V lookup: CDR1 PRHDT, CDR2 FYEKMQ (reference sequence). The CDR3 length is 20 residues. J lost 5 bases, V lost 5 bases, and 16 bases had no gene match. The whole variable domain, remainder taken from reference TRBV13 and TRBJ2-2, is AAGVIQSPRHLIKEKRETATLKCYPIPRHDTVYWYQQGPGQDPQFLISFYEKMQSDKGSIPDRFSAQQFSDYHSELNMSSLELGDSALYFCASSGAAWGLAGANTGELFFGEGSRLTVL.